This entry lists 27 T cell receptor beta chains sequenced from one sample in a study of T cell repertoires in cytomegalovirus infection. TCRdb ran MiXCR on the reads and lists one entry per CDR3 protein. Here the sample spans about 890,000 distinct CDR3 sequences, roughly a third being singletons. Antigens for these TCRs are unknown. The sequenced sample was cultured CD8+ T cells from PBMCs, obtained from culture after CMV antigen stimulation. These receptors all come from a human donor in good health (CMV status not recorded). Some clones in this sample may be carry-over from other donors' samples.

This chain uses TRBV27 with TRBJ2-6; unclear D gene. V shed 6 bases and J shed 9 bases, with 9 bases lying between them. Germline V lookup: CDR1 MNHEY, CDR2 SMNVEV (reference sequence). CDR3 length: 12 residues. The CDR3 reads CASSQRNNVLTF. Here the CDR3 DNA reads TGTGCCAGCAGCCAGAGAAACAACGTCCTGACTTTC.

This clonotype has more than one count but fewer than ten. The gene calls are TRBV19 and TRBJ1-5, with a tentative D call TRBD1 (6 bases). V lost 5 bases to trimming and J lost 7 bases, with 15 bases between them. CDR3 length equals 14 residues. Germline-derived CDR1 and CDR2 are LNHDA and SQIVND (reference sequence). The CDR3 sequence: CASSQQGTWQPQHF. CDR3 coding DNA: TGTGCCAGTAGTCAACAGGGAACATGGCAGCCCCAGCATTTT.

This clonotype was seen a handful of times. The chain employs TRBV12-3 or TRBV12-4 and TRBJ1-2, with D uncertain. This CDR3 is built from 13 residues. Trimming took off 6 bases at V and 5 bases at J, with 13 bases between the two ends. CDR3 DNA: TGTGCCAGCAGCCTTGACGTGCTTTATGGCTACACCTTC. It encodes CASSLDVLYGYTF.

This rearrangement joins TRBV6-2 or TRBV6-3 to TRBJ2-3; 9 positions agree with TRBD2. The V and J ends lost 5 bases and 4 bases, in that order; junction bases with no gene match: 7. The CDR3 runs to 15 residues. Germline V gives CDR1 MNHEY, CDR2 SVGEGT. CDR3 residues: CASSIGLAPADTQYF. In DNA form, the CDR3 reads TGTGCCAGCAGTATAGGACTAGCGCCCGCAGATACGCAGTATTTT.

Remarks on this clonotype: A junction end diverges from the germline sequence, so it may reflect a read error. The chain recombines TRBV7-3 with TRBJ1-3; D perhaps matches TRBD1 (6 bases). Germline assignment: CDR1 SGHTA and CDR2 FQGTGA. The CDR3 spans 16 residues. The chain's CDR3 is CVSSLTSGQLGNTIYF. In DNA form, the CDR3 reads TGTGTCAGCAGCTTAACCTCGGGACAACTAGGAAACACCATATATTTT.

This chain uses TRBV7-4 with TRBJ2-3; perhaps TRBD2 as D (6 bases). The CDR3 is 15 residues long. Germline CDR1 is SGHVT and CDR2 is SQSDAQ. Trimming took off 6 bases at V and 0 bases at J, with 13 bases between the two ends. The CDR3, as DNA: TGTGCCAGCAGTCTTAGCGGACTTAGCACAGATACGCAGTATTTT. It is translated as CASSLSGLSTDTQYF.

On this clonotype: This may arise from a read error, as a much more abundant clone is one base away. The chain joins TRBV28 to TRBJ2-2; D call uncertain. V was clipped by 4 bases and J by 7 bases, with 4 bases between them. Germline CDR1 MDHEN, CDR2 SYDVKM. This CDR3 has 11 residues. CDR3 sequence reads: CASSWVGELFF. The CDR3 DNA reads TGTGCCAGCAGTTGGGTCGGGGAGCTGTTTTTT.

This clonotype appeared many times. The J gene is TRBJ2-7, the V gene TRBV5-6; D is ambiguous. This CDR3 has 14 amino acids. The germline CDR1 and CDR2 sequences are SGHDT and YYEEEE. Trimming removed 0 bases from V and 2 bases from J, with 9 bases in between. The CDR3 region has the DNA TGTGCCAGCAGCTTGGCCGGTGGGCCCTACGAGCAGTACGTC. This sequence encodes CASSLAGGPYEQYV.

The V gene is TRBV6-6, the J gene TRBJ2-2; D remains unclear. Germline CDR1 reads MNHNY; CDR2 reads SVGAGI (reference sequence). The V and J ends lost 2 bases and 0 bases respectively, with 16 bases between them. The CDR3 sequence is 18 residues long. The chain's CDR3 is CASSYINIVTANTGELFF. DNA of the CDR3: TGTGCCAGCAGTTACATCAACATCGTCACCGCGAACACCGGGGAGCTGTTTTTT.

This clonotype was counted at least ten times. This chain connects TRBV12-3 or TRBV12-4 to TRBJ2-2; possible D gene TRBD2, 6 bases. This CDR3 spans 14 amino acids. The germline V and J ends were trimmed by 4 bases and 6 bases, with 12 bases remaining between them. The DNA of the CDR3 is TGTGCCAGCAGTTGGGAGGTTGCCGCCGGGGAGCTGTTTTTT. It is translated as CASSWEVAAGELFF.

The CDR3 DNA reads TGTGCCAGCAGCCCAGCGGGCCTCATGAACACTGAAGCTTTCTTT. It translates to CASSPAGLMNTEAFF. The J gene is TRBJ1-1, the V gene TRBV7-9; D unclear. Germline-derived CDR1 and CDR2 are SEHNR and FQNEAQ (reference sequence). Trimming pared 5 bases from V and 0 bases from J, leaving 13 bases between. The CDR3 has 15 amino acids.

V usage is TRBV7-3 and J usage is TRBJ2-3; possible D gene TRBD2, 6 bases. This CDR3 contains 16 residues. V was pared by 5 bases and J by 8 bases, with 23 bases between. Germline lookup yields CDR1 SGHTA and CDR2 FQGTGA. This chain's CDR3 is CASSPDGGVVVGTQYF. The CDR3 coding sequence is TGTGCCAGCAGCCCCGACGGGGGAGTAGTAGTGGGTACGCAGTATTTT.

This clonotype was seen a handful of times. The V and J genes are TRBV19 and TRBJ1-1; D possibly corresponds to TRBD1 (6 bases). The V gene's germline CDR1 is LNHDA and CDR2 SQIVND (reference sequence). Trimming took off 10 bases at V and 1 base at J, with 13 bases between the two ends. The CDR3 contains 13 residues. CDR3 in amino acids: CATKNRENTEAFF. The CDR3 DNA follows: TGTGCCACCAAAAACAGGGAGAACACTGAAGCTTTCTTT. The whole variable domain, remainder taken from reference TRBV19 and TRBJ1-1, is DGGITQSPKYLFRKEGQNVTLSCEQNLNHDAMYWYRQDPGQGLRLIYYSQIVNDFQKGDIAEGYSVSREKKESFPLTVTSAQKNPTAFYLCATKNRENTEAFFGQGTRLTVV.

The V and J genes are TRBV6-5 and TRBJ1-2, with D tentatively TRBD1 (5 bases). The CDR3 spans 12 residues. Trimming removed 2 bases at V and 6 bases at J, with 7 bases between. From germline, CDR1 is MNHEY and CDR2 SVGAGI. The CDR3 loop is CASSYGTNGYTF. The CDR3 region has the DNA TGTGCCAGCAGTTACGGGACGAATGGCTACACCTTC.

Ten or more counts support this clonotype. The V and J genes are TRBV4-2 and TRBJ2-5; tentative D call: TRBD1 (5 bases). Germline V gene data show CDR1 as LGHNA and CDR2 as YNFKEQ. The V end was cut by 0 bases, the J end by 1 base, with 9 bases between. The CDR3 loop spans 15 amino acids. CDR3 in amino acids: CASSQERGGQETQYF. In DNA, the CDR3 is TGTGCCAGCAGCCAAGAAAGGGGCGGCCAAGAGACCCAGTACTTC.

V usage is TRBV24-1 and J usage is TRBJ1-2; the D is unclear. Germline V gene data show CDR1 as KGHDR and CDR2 as SFDVKD. CDR3 length equals 12 residues. V lost 2 bases and J 4 bases, leaving 4 bases between the germline ends. CDR3 sequence: CATSDSSYGYTF. The DNA of the CDR3 is TGTGCCACCAGTGATTCGTCCTATGGCTACACCTTC.

The gene calls are TRBV7-4 and TRBJ1-2; the match to TRBD1 covers 8 bases. CDR1 is SGHVT and CDR2 is SQSDAQ in the germline V gene. V shed 9 bases and J 10 bases; nucleotides not matched to a gene: 7. The CDR3 is made up of 11 amino acids. The CDR3 is CARQGGHDYTF. CDR3 coding DNA: TGTGCCAGACAGGGGGGCCATGACTACACCTTC.

This clonotype has more than one count but fewer than ten. The chain recombines TRBV7-2 with TRBJ2-6; possible D gene TRBD2, 5 bases. This CDR3 comprises 18 residues. Germline assignment: CDR1 SGHTA and CDR2 FQGNSA. Trimming removed 5 bases from V and 0 bases from J, with 17 bases in between. The CDR3 loop reads CASSQWADYPSGANVLTF. The DNA of the CDR3 is TGTGCCAGCAGCCAATGGGCAGACTATCCCTCTGGGGCCAACGTCCTGACTTTC.

The chain recombines TRBV19 with TRBJ1-5; D ambiguous. The CDR3 consists of 16 residues. Per germline, CDR1 LNHDA and CDR2 SQIVND (reference sequence). With 1 base removed from V and 0 bases from J, the gap between germline ends came to 10 bases. The CDR3 DNA sequence: TGTGCCAGTAGTATAGTTGACGGATATAGCAATCAGCCCCAGCATTTT. This translates into CASSIVDGYSNQPQHF. Full variable domain (missing parts from reference TRBV19 and TRBJ1-5): DGGITQSPKYLFRKEGQNVTLSCEQNLNHDAMYWYRQDPGQGLRLIYYSQIVNDFQKGDIAEGYSVSREKKESFPLTVTSAQKNPTAFYLCASSIVDGYSNQPQHFGDGTRLSIL.

V usage is TRBV7-8 and J usage is TRBJ2-7; D remains ambiguous. The germline V gene encodes CDR1 SGHVS and CDR2 FQNEAQ. V was shortened by 4 bases and J by 1 base, with 14 bases between the two germline ends. The CDR3 is made up of 15 amino acids. CDR3: CASSYQVPPSYEQYF. The CDR3, as DNA: TGTGCCAGCAGCTACCAGGTTCCCCCTTCCTACGAGCAGTACTTC.

The V gene is TRBV27, the J gene TRBJ1-6; TRBD1 aligns across 9 bases. The V segment lost 11 bases and the J segment 9 bases; nucleotides outside the gene matches: 11. The CDR3 contains 14 residues. CDR1 MNHEY and CDR2 SMNVEV come from the germline V gene (reference sequence). The CDR3 DNA reads TGTGCCGCTAGACCGGGACAGGGTGGTTCACCCCTCCACTTT. Its translation is CAARPGQGGSPLHF.

This clonotype was recorded once. This chain uses TRBV9 with TRBJ2-1; D possibly uses TRBD1 or TRBD2 (5 bases each). The V end lost 3 bases, the J end lost 8 bases, and 21 bases lay between the germline ends. This CDR3 contains 16 residues. Germline assignment: CDR1 SGDLS and CDR2 YYNGEE. CDR3 nucleotides: TGTGCCAGCAGCGGATCCGGGGCCCCCCGACCCCATGAGCAGTTCTTC. It translates to CASSGSGAPRPHEQFF.

The chain links TRBV6-6 to TRBJ1-1; a possible D gene is TRBD1 (6 bases). V was pared by 7 bases and J by 5 bases, with 11 bases between. The CDR3 loop spans 12 amino acids. The germline V gene has CDR1 MNHNY and CDR2 SVGAGI (reference sequence). In DNA, the CDR3 is TGTGCCAGCACCACAGGGCTTACTGAAGCTTTCTTT. Its translation: CASTTGLTEAFF.

This rearrangement joins TRBV7-2 to TRBJ1-4, with TRBD1 identical over 8 bases. The V gene end was trimmed by 5 bases and the J gene end by 0 bases; junction bases not matched to a gene: 8. The CDR3 is 17 amino acids. CDR1 is SGHTA and CDR2 is FQGNSA in the germline V gene. CDR3 sequence reads: CASSTPGQGPTNEKLFF. The CDR3 DNA is TGTGCCAGCAGCACACCCGGACAGGGACCAACTAATGAAAAACTGTTTTTT.

As regards this clonotype: One junction end does not reproduce the germline sequence, and a read error may be involved. In DNA, the CDR3 is TGTGCCAACAGTCAACACCGACAGGTATCCTACAATGAGCAGTTCTTC. Amino acid sequence: CANSQHRQVSYNEQFF. V usage is TRBV6-1 and J usage is TRBJ2-1; D may be TRBD1 (6 bases). Germline V gene sequence: CDR1 MNHNS, CDR2 SASEGT. This CDR3 comprises 16 residues.

The rearrangement uses TRBV6-2 or TRBV6-3 and TRBJ2-5, with D tentatively TRBD2 (6 bases). The CDR3 totals 14 residues. Germline loops: CDR1 MNHEY, CDR2 SVGEGT. V was cut by 8 bases and J by 2 bases, with 15 bases left in between. The CDR3 here is CASGSGLLQETQYF. Written as DNA, the CDR3 is TGTGCCAGCGGGAGCGGACTATTACAAGAGACCCAGTACTTC.

In its sample, this clonotype was seen a few times. The rearrangement links TRBV2 to TRBJ1-1; D gene uncertain. Looked up from germline, CDR1 is SNHLY and CDR2 is FYNNEI. The CDR3 is 13 residues long. The germline V and J ends were trimmed by 6 bases and 8 bases, with 16 bases remaining between them. CDR3 sequence: CASSADHLEEAFF. CDR3 DNA sequence: TGTGCCAGCAGCGCGGACCATTTAGAGGAAGCTTTCTTT.